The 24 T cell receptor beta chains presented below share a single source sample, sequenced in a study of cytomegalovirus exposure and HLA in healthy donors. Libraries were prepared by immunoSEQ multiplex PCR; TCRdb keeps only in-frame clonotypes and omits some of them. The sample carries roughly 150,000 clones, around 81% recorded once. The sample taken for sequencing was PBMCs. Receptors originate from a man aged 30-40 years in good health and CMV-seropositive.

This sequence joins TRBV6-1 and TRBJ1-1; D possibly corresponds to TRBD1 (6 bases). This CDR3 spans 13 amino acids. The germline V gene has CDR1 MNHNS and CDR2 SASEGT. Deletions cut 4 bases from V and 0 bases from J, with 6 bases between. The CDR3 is CASSGTVNTEAFF. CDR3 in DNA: TGTGCCAGCAGTGGGACAGTGAACACTGAAGCTTTCTTT.

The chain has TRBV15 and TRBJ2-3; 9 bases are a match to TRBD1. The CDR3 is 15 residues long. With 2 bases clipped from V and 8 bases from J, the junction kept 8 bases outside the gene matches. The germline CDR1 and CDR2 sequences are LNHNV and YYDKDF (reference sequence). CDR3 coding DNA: TGTGCCACCAGCAGACCGGACAGGGGAGCTGGTACGCAGTATTTT. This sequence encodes CATSRPDRGAGTQYF.

CDR3 residues: CASTSTDTQYF. The DNA for the CDR3 is TGTGCCAGCACCTCCACAGATACGCAGTATTTT. The chain links TRBV11-1 to TRBJ2-3; the D is unclear. Trimming stripped 7 bases from V and 2 bases from J, with 4 bases between. This CDR3 spans 11 amino acids. The V gene's germline CDR1 is SGHAT and CDR2 FQDESV (reference sequence).

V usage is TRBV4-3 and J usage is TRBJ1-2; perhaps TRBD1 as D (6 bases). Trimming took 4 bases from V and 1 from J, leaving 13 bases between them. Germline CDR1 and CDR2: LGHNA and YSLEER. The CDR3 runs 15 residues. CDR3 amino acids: CASSRYRDLNYGYTF. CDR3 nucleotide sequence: TGCGCCAGCAGCCGATACAGGGATCTTAACTATGGCTACACCTTC.

The CDR3 coding sequence is TGTGCCAGCAGTGAACACCGGGACAGGGGGCCTGGCTACACCTTC. Encoded protein: CASSEHRDRGPGYTF. The chain employs TRBV25-1 and TRBJ1-2; TRBD1 aligns across 12 bases. The length of the CDR3 is 15 residues. Germline lookup yields CDR1 MGHDK and CDR2 SYGVNS. The junction had 5 bases not matched to a gene; V was cut back by 2 bases and J by 7 bases.

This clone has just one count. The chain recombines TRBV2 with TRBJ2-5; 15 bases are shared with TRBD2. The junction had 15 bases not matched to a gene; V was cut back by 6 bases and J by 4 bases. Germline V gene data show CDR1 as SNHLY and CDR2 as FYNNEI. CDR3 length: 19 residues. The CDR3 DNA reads TGTGCCAGCAGGACCAGGACTAGCGGGGGGGCCAGGGGGTCAGAGACCCAGTACTTC. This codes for CASRTRTSGGARGSETQYF.

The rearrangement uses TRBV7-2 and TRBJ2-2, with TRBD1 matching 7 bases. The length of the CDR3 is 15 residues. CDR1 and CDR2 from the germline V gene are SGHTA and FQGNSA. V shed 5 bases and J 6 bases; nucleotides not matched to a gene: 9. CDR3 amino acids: CASSPETGSPGELFF. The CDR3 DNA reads TGTGCCAGCAGCCCCGAGACAGGGTCTCCCGGGGAGCTGTTTTTT.

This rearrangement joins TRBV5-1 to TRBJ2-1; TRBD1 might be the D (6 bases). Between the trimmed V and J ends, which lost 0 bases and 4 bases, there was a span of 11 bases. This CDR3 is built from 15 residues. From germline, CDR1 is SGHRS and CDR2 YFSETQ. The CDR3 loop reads CASSLGGPGYNEQFF. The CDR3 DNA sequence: TGCGCCAGCAGCTTGGGGGGGCCAGGATACAATGAGCAGTTCTTC.

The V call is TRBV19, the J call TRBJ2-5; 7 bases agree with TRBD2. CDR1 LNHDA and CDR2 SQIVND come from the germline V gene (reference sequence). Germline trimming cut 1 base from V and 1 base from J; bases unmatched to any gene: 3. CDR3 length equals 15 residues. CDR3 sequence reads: CASSIGGGGQETQYF. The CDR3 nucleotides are TGTGCCAGTAGTATAGGCGGGGGTGGCCAAGAGACCCAGTACTTC.

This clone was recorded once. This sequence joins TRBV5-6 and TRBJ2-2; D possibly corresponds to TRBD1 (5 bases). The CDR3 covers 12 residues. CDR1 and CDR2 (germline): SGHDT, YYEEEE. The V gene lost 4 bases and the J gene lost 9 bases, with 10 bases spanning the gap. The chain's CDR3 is CASSPGYRELFF. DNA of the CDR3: TGTGCCAGCAGCCCAGGGTACCGGGAGCTGTTTTTT.

The DNA of the CDR3 is TGTGCCAGCAGCGTAGGAGTAGCGGGAGGGAATGAGCAGTTCTTC. Translation gives CASSVGVAGGNEQFF. The genes are TRBV9 and TRBJ2-1; 11 bases fit TRBD2. This CDR3 comprises 15 residues. Per the germline V gene, CDR1 is SGDLS and CDR2 is YYNGEE. The V gene end was trimmed by 0 bases and the J gene end by 7 bases; junction bases not matched to a gene: 3.

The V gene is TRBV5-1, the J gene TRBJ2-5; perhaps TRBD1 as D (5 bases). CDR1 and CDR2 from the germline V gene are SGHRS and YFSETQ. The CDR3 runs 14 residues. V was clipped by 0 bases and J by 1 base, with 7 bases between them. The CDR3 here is CASSLDRLQETQYF. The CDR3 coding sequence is TGCGCCAGCAGCTTGGACAGGCTCCAAGAGACCCAGTACTTC.

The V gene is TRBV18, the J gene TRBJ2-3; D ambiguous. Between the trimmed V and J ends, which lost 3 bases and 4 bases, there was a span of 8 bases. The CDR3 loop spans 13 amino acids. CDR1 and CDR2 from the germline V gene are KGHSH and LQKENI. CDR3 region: CASSPLLSDTQYF. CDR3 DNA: TGTGCCAGCTCACCTCTTTTGTCAGATACGCAGTATTTT.

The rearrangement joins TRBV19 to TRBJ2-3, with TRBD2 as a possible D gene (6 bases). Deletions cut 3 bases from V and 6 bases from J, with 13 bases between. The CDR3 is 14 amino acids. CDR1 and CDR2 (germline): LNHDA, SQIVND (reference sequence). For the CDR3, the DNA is TGTGCCAGTAGTATTATAGGGGAGGTGGATACGCAGTATTTT. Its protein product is CASSIIGEVDTQYF.

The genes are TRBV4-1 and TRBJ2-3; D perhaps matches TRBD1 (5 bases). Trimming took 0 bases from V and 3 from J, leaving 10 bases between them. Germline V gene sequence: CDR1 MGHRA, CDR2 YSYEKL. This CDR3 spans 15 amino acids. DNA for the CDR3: TGCGCCAGCAGCCAAGATCGGACAACTACAGATACGCAGTATTTT. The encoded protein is CASSQDRTTTDTQYF.

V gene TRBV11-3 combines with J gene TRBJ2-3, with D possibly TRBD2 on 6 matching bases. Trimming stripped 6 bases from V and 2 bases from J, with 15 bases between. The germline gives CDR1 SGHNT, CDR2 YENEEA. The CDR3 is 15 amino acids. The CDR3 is CASSRGRTSTDTQYF. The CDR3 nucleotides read TGTGCCAGCAGTCGGGGGAGAACGTCCACAGATACGCAGTATTTT.

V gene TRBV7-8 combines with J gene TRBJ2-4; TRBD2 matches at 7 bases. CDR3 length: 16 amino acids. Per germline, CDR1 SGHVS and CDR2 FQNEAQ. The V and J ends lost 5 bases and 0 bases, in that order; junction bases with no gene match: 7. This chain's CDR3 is CASSIEAGLAKNIQYF. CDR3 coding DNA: TGTGCCAGCAGCATCGAAGCGGGGCTAGCCAAAAACATTCAGTACTTC.

The CDR3 coding sequence is TGTGCCAGCAGTTACTCGTCCCTGACAGGGGAGGGCTACACCTTC. As protein: CASSYSSLTGEGYTF. This chain uses TRBV6-6 with TRBJ1-2; 8 bases map to TRBD1. J lost 8 bases, V lost 0 bases, and 8 bases had no gene match. Germline V lookup: CDR1 MNHNY, CDR2 SVGAGI (reference sequence). This CDR3 contains 15 residues.

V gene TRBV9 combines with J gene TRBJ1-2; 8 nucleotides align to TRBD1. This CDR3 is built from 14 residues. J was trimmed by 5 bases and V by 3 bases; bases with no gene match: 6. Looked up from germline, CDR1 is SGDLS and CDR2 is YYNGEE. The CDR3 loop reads CASSAERQGYGYTF. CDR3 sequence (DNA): TGTGCCAGCAGCGCTGAACGACAGGGGTATGGCTACACCTTC.

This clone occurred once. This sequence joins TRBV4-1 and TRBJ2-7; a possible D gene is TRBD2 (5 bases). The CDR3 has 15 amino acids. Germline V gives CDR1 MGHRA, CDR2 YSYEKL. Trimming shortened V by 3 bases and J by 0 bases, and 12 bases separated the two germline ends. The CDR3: CASSHTGSISYEQYF. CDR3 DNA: TGCGCCAGCAGCCATACGGGAAGTATCTCCTACGAGCAGTACTTC.

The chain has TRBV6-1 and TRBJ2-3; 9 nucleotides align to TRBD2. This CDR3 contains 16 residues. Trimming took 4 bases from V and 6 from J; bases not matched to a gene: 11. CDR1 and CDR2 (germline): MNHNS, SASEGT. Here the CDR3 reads CASSVSGGPVGDTQYF. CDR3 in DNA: TGTGCCAGCAGTGTTAGCGGGGGTCCTGTGGGGGATACGCAGTATTTT.

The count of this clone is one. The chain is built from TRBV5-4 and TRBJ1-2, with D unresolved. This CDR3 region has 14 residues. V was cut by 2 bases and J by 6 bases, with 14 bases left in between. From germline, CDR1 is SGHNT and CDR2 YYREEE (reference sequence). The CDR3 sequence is CASSLGGGVDGYTF. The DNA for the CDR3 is TGTGCCAGCAGCTTAGGAGGTGGGGTGGATGGCTACACCTTC.

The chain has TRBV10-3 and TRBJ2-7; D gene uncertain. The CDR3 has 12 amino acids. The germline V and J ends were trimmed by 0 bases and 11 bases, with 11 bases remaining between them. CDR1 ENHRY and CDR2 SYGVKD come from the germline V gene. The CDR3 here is CAISESSVFKYF. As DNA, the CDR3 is TGTGCCATCAGTGAGTCTTCGGTTTTTAAGTACTTC.

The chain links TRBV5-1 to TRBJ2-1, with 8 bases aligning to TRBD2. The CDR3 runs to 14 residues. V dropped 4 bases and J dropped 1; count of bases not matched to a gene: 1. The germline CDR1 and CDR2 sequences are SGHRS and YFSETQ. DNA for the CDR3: TGCGCCAGCAGCCAGCGGGAGTCCTACAATGAGCAGTTCTTC. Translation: CASSQRESYNEQFF.